The 11 T cell receptor beta chains given below trace back to one sample, sequenced in a study (dated by TCRdb to 2015 to 2017). To prepare the library, 5' RACE was applied. The sequencing machine was an Illumina MiSeq. TCRdb trimmed the raw reads at Q25, called clones with MiXCR and kept productive beta chains. Every distinct CDR3 protein forms one entry, paired with its most common genes and DNA. This sample comprises 35,000 to 50,000 distinct CDR3 sequences, roughly 30% of them detected only once. The ten largest clones capture 4% to 4.5% of the sample. Sequences were obtained from tumor-infiltrating memory CD4+ T cells sorted from the breast tumor. Interpreted using the paper, the cell subset or site label stands for: memory CD4+ T cells, CD4+CD45RO+CD25-. The receptors were sampled from a female donor with breast cancer.

This clonotype turned up a few times. This chain uses TRBV9 with TRBJ2-3; 7 nucleotides match TRBD2. Germline V lookup: CDR1 SGDLS, CDR2 YYNGEE. J was trimmed by 2 bases and V by 0 bases; bases with no gene match: 6. This CDR3 region has 16 residues. As DNA, the CDR3 is TGTGCCAGCAGCGTAGAGGCTAGCGGAGACACAGATACGCAGTATTTT. This codes for CASSVEASGDTDTQYF.

This clonotype was found a few times. The chain combines TRBV20-1 with TRBJ1-5; D unclear. The CDR3 is made up of 14 amino acids. V was pared by 5 bases and J by 2 bases, with 13 bases between. The germline V gene has CDR1 DFQATT and CDR2 SNEGSKA (reference sequence). CDR3: CSAAVRGGNQPQHF. The CDR3 bases are TGCAGTGCTGCCGTAAGAGGTGGCAATCAGCCCCAGCATTTT.

CDR3 DNA sequence: TGCAGTGCTGGCCCGTTGGTGGGCCAGGCCTACGAGCAGTACTTC. Translated, it gives CSAGPLVGQAYEQYF. This chain joins TRBV20-1 and TRBJ2-7; D not certain. V was pared by 5 bases and J by 2 bases, with 19 bases between. The CDR3 sequence is 15 residues long. Germline-derived CDR1 and CDR2 are DFQATT and SNEGSKA (reference sequence).

Note on this clonotype: This clone may be a read error of a much larger clone one base away. This sequence joins TRBV5-1 and TRBJ2-3; D could derive from TRBD1 or TRBD2 (6 bases each). V lost 9 bases and J lost 2, with 19 bases in between. Germline lookup yields CDR1 SGHRS and CDR2 YFSETQ. The CDR3 totals 15 residues. The CDR3 DNA sequence: TGCGCCAACGGAGGGTCGGGGGCCTACACAGATACGCAGTATTTT. Its protein product is CANGGSGAYTDTQYF.

In its sample, this clonotype was seen once. CDR3 amino acids: CASSHPGHAETQYF. The DNA for the CDR3 is TGTGCCAGCAGTCACCCGGGACACGCGGAGACCCAGTACTTC. The chain combines TRBV7-9 with TRBJ2-5, with D possibly matching TRBD1 (6 bases). The CDR3 length is 14 residues. Between the trimmed V and J ends, which lost 6 bases and 5 bases, there was a span of 16 bases. Germline V gives CDR1 SEHNR, CDR2 FQNEAQ (reference sequence).

This clonotype is categorized as medium-sized (0.01 to 0.1%). The CDR3 DNA follows: TGTGCCAGCAGTTACGCGGCAGGGGGAATCTACGAGCAGTACTTC. Translating it yields CASSYAAGGIYEQYF. This rearrangement joins TRBV6-5 to TRBJ2-7; the match to TRBD1 covers 7 bases. CDR1 and CDR2 (germline): MNHEY, SVGAGI. V dropped 2 bases and J dropped 3; count of bases not matched to a gene: 7. The CDR3 runs to 15 residues.

This clonotype appeared a few times. The chain links TRBV12-3 or TRBV12-4 to TRBJ2-7, with TRBD1 matching 9 bases. The CDR3 is made up of 15 amino acids. V gave up 4 bases and J gave up 5 bases; unmatched junction bases: 9. The CDR3 region is CASSSLGTGSHEQYF. The DNA for the CDR3 is TGTGCCAGCAGTTCTCTCGGGACAGGGTCCCACGAGCAGTACTTC.

The chain links TRBV7-2 to TRBJ2-3; 8 positions agree with TRBD1. The CDR3 covers 14 residues. The germline CDR1 and CDR2 sequences are SGHTA and FQGNSA. Trimming at V came to 5 bases and at J to 3 bases, leaving 4 bases not matched to a gene. CDR3 protein: CASSQDRETDTQYF. The CDR3 nucleotides are TGTGCCAGCAGCCAGGACAGGGAGACAGATACGCAGTATTTT.

This clonotype was recorded a few times. The chain is built from TRBV28 and TRBJ2-5; D might be TRBD2 (6 bases). The CDR3 sequence is 15 residues long. Germline CDR1 is MDHEN and CDR2 is SYDVKM. V lost 6 bases to trimming and J lost 6 bases, with 20 bases between them. CDR3 nucleotide sequence: TGTGCCAGCAGCACAATCCGGGGGTACGGGAAGACCCAGTACTTC. Translation: CASSTIRGYGKTQYF. The full variable domain, completed using reference TRBV28 and TRBJ2-5, is DVKVTQSSRYLVKRTGEKVFLECVQDMDHENMFWYRQDPGLGLRLIYFSYDVKMKEKGDIPEGYSVSREKKERFSLILESASTNQTSMYLCASSTIRGYGKTQYFGPGTRLLVL.

This clonotype came up a few times. This rearrangement joins TRBV21-1 to TRBJ2-1; TRBD1 is taken as the D call from the table, unchecked against the DNA. TRBV21-1 constitutes a pseudogene. The CDR3 extends over 15 amino acids. The CDR3 DNA sequence: TGTGCCAGCAGCAAAGTCGAGACAGGGAGGAATGAGCAGTTCTTC. It specifies CASSKVETGRNEQFF.

This clonotype appeared a few times. The rearrangement joins TRBV5-5 to TRBJ1-2, with TRBD1 identical over 7 bases. The CDR3 covers 12 residues. The germline CDR1 and CDR2 sequences are SGHKS and YYEKEE (reference sequence). V lost 0 bases to trimming and J lost 7 bases; unmatched junction nucleotides: 0. CDR3: CASSLGQGGYTF. CDR3 sequence (DNA): TGTGCCAGCAGCTTGGGACAGGGTGGCTACACCTTC.